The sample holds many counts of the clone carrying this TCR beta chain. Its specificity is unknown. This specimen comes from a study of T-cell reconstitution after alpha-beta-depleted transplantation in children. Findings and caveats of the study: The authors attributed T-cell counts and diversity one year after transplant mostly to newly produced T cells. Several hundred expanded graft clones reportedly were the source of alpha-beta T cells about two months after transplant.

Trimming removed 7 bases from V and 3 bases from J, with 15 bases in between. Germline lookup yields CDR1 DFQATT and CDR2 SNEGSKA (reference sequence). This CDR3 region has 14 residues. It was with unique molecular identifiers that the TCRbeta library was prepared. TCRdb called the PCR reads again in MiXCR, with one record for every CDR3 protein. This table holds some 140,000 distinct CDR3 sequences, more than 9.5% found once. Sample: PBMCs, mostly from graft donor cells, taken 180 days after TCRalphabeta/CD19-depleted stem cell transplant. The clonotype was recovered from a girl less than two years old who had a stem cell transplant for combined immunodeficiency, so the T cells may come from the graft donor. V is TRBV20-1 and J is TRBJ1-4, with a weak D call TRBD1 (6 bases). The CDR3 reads CSVRGGGPNEKLFF. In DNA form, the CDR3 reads TGCAGTGTAAGAGGGGGGGGCCCTAATGAAAAACTGTTTTTT.